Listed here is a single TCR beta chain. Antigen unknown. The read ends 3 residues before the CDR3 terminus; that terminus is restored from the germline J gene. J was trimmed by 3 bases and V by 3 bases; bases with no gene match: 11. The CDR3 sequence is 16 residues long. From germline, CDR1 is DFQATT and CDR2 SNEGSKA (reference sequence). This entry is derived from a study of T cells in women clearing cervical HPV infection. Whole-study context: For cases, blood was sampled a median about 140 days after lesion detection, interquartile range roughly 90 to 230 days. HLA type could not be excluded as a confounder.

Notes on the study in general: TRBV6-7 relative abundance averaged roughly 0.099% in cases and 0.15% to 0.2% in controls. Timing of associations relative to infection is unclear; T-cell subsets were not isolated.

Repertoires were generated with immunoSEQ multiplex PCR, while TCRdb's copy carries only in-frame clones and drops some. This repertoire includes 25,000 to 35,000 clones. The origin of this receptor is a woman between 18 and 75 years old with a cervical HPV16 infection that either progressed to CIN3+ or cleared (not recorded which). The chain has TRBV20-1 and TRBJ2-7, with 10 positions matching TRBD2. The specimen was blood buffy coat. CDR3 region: CSASSLAGAASYEQYF. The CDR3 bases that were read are TGCAGTGCTAGTAGTCTAGCGGGGGCCGCGAGCTACGAG.